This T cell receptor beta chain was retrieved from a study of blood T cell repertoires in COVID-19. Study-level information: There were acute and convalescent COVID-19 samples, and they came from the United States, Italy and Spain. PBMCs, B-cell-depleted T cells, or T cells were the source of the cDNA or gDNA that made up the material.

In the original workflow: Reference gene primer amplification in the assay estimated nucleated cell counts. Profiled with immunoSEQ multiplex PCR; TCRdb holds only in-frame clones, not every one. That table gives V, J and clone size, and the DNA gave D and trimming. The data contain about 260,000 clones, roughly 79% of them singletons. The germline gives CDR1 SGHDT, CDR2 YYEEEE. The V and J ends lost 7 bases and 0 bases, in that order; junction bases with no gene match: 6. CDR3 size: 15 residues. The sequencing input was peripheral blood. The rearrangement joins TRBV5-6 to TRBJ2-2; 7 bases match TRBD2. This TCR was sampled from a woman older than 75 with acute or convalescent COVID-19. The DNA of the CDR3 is TGTGCCAGCGGACGTCTAGCGGCGAACACCGGGGAGCTGTTTTTT. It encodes CASGRLAANTGELFF.